The 23 T cell receptor beta chains below were found in one sample sequenced in a study of blood T cell repertoires in COVID-19. The method was immunoSEQ multiplex PCR; TCRdb's version includes in-frame clones alone and lacks a portion of them. The data show about 240,000 clones, 82% seen once. The source material was peripheral blood. These receptors all come from a woman in her sixties with active or convalescent COVID-19.

The CDR3 nucleotides read TGCGCCAGCAGCTTTGGGGACAGGTCTAACTATGGCTACACCTTC. Translating it yields CASSFGDRSNYGYTF. This sequence joins TRBV5-1 and TRBJ1-2, with TRBD1 matching 8 bases. The CDR3 spans 15 residues. Germline lookup yields CDR1 SGHRS and CDR2 YFSETQ. The junction had 3 bases not matched to a gene; V was cut back by 2 bases and J by 0 bases.

The chain joins TRBV11-3 to TRBJ2-3, with D perhaps TRBD2 (7 bases). Per the germline V gene, CDR1 is SGHNT and CDR2 is YENEEA. CDR3 length: 15 residues. V was cut by 4 bases and J by 2 bases, with 13 bases left in between. The CDR3 DNA sequence: TGTGCCAGCAGCTCTGAGGGGGGGACCACAGATACGCAGTATTTT. Its protein is CASSSEGGTTDTQYF.

CDR3 sequence: CASRGGDSNEKLFF. In DNA, the CDR3 is TGCGCCAGCCGCGGCGGAGACTCGAATGAAAAACTGTTTTTT. The rearrangement joins TRBV5-1 to TRBJ1-4; no definite D call. The germline gives CDR1 SGHRS, CDR2 YFSETQ. The ends were cut back, 7 bases at V and 5 bases at J, with 15 bases in the middle. The CDR3 totals 14 residues.

J is TRBJ1-1 and V is TRBV2; 8 positions match TRBD1. CDR1 is SNHLY and CDR2 is FYNNEI in the germline V gene. V lost 5 bases and J lost 5; bases outside the gene matches: 10. This CDR3 comprises 15 residues. The DNA of the CDR3 is TGTGCCAGCAGTACGCTACAGGGGGTTAGGACTGAAGCTTTCTTT. Amino acids: CASSTLQGVRTEAFF.

The chain uses TRBV18 and TRBJ2-5, with 15 nucleotides matching TRBD2. The CDR3 runs to 17 residues. V lost 2 bases to trimming and J lost 3 bases; unmatched junction nucleotides: 4. CDR1 and CDR2 from the germline V gene are KGHSH and LQKENI. CDR3 DNA sequence: TGTGCCAGCTCACCAGTGAGGACTAGCGGGGGGGAAGAGACCCAGTACTTC. Its translation: CASSPVRTSGGEETQYF.

This clone appeared a few times. The chain has TRBV5-4 and TRBJ1-6, with 8 bases fitting TRBD1. V dropped 4 bases and J dropped 0; count of bases not matched to a gene: 3. The CDR3 runs to 16 residues. CDR1 and CDR2 from the germline V gene are SGHNT and YYREEE (reference sequence). In DNA, the CDR3 is TGTGCCAGCAGCCTGGGACAGGCCTCCTATAATTCACCCCTCCACTTT. Its protein product is CASSLGQASYNSPLHF.

The count of this clone is one. The chain joins TRBV27 to TRBJ1-2; 11 bases line up with TRBD1. The V segment lost 8 bases and the J segment 8 bases; nucleotides outside the gene matches: 7. CDR1 MNHEY and CDR2 SMNVEV come from the germline V gene (reference sequence). The CDR3 loop spans 13 amino acids. DNA of the CDR3: TGTGCCAGCGGACAGGGGGCCCCCCGGGGCTACACCTTC. Translated: CASGQGAPRGYTF.

Ten or more counts support this clone. DNA for the CDR3: TGTGCCAGCAGCTTAGAATTTGGGACTAGAGGCTATGGCTACACCTTC. Its translation is CASSLEFGTRGYGYTF. The chain combines TRBV7-2 with TRBJ1-2, with D perhaps matching TRBD1 (5 bases). Germline V lookup: CDR1 SGHTA, CDR2 FQGNSA. The V gene lost 1 base and the J gene lost 4 bases, with 16 bases spanning the gap. This CDR3 is built from 16 residues. The whole variable domain, remainder taken from reference TRBV7-2 and TRBJ1-2, is GAGVSQSPSNKVTEKGKDVELRCDPISGHTALYWYRQSLGQGLEFLIYFQGNSAPDKSGLPSDRFSAERTGGSVSTLTIQRTQQEDSAVYLCASSLEFGTRGYGYTFGSGTRLTVV.

The gene calls are TRBV6-1 and TRBJ2-7; TRBD1 matches at 9 bases. After removal of 2 bases from V and 0 bases from J, the junction contained 2 bases not matched to a gene. CDR3 length equals 15 residues. Germline-derived CDR1 and CDR2 are MNHNS and SASEGT. CDR3 residues: CASSEPDRGSYEQYF. The CDR3 DNA reads TGTGCCAGCAGTGAACCGGACAGGGGCTCCTACGAGCAGTACTTC.

The V gene is TRBV5-6, the J gene TRBJ2-1; D is uncertain. V was pared by 3 bases and J by 6 bases, with 7 bases between. Germline CDR1 reads SGHDT; CDR2 reads YYEEEE. The CDR3 is 12 residues long. Written as DNA, the CDR3 is TGTGCCAGCAGCTCCTACAGCAATGAGCAGTTCTTC. Protein sequence: CASSSYSNEQFF.

The chain couples TRBV29-1 to TRBJ2-1; D is ambiguous. In germline, CDR1 is SQVTM, CDR2 ANQGSEA. Trimming stripped 7 bases from V and 1 base from J, with 14 bases between. The CDR3 consists of 14 residues. The CDR3 coding sequence is TGCAGCGCCGGTACTTTGTCTTCCTACAATGAGCAGTTCTTC. Protein product: CSAGTLSSYNEQFF.

The chain joins TRBV30 to TRBJ2-1; 8 bases are shared with TRBD1. The germline V gene has CDR1 GTSNPN and CDR2 SVGIG (reference sequence). V lost 2 bases and J lost 0; bases outside the gene matches: 6. The CDR3 length is 16 residues. The CDR3 sequence: CAWSIRQGSSYNEQFF. CDR3 nucleotides: TGTGCCTGGAGTATTCGACAGGGGAGCTCCTACAATGAGCAGTTCTTC. Looking up the rest from reference TRBV30 and TRBJ2-1 gives the full variable domain: SQTIHQWPATLVQPVGSPLSLECTVEGTSNPNLYWYRQAAGRGLQLLFYSVGIGQISSEVPQNLSASRPQDRQFILSSKKLLLSDSGFYLCAWSIRQGSSYNEQFFGPGTRLTVL.

The CDR3 nucleotides are TGTGCCACCCTTTCGGGAGCCAAAAACATTCAGTACTTC. It yields the protein CATLSGAKNIQYF. The chain carries TRBV15 and TRBJ2-4; D gene unclear. Germline values: CDR1 LNHNV, CDR2 YYDKDF (reference sequence). This CDR3 contains 13 residues. The germline V and J ends were trimmed by 8 bases and 0 bases, with 8 bases remaining between them.

The chain couples TRBV6-2 or TRBV6-3 to TRBJ1-2; 7 bases agree with TRBD1. The CDR3 is 14 amino acids. Germline values: CDR1 MNHEY, CDR2 SVGEGT. With V trimmed by 2 bases and J by 4 bases, 4 bases remained unmatched. The chain's CDR3 is CASSYLAGGYGYTF. In DNA form, the CDR3 reads TGTGCCAGCAGTTACCTGGCAGGGGGCTATGGCTACACCTTC.

This rearrangement joins TRBV6-5 to TRBJ2-3, with TRBD2 identical over 15 bases. After removal of 10 bases from V and 6 bases from J, the junction contained 8 bases not matched to a gene. Germline V gives CDR1 MNHEY, CDR2 SVGAGI. The CDR3 is 15 residues long. CDR3 sequence reads: CATRTSGGAGDTQYF. The CDR3 DNA sequence: TGTGCCACCCGGACTAGCGGGGGGGCCGGGGATACGCAGTATTTT.

This chain joins TRBV23-1 and TRBJ1-4, with no clear D. TRBV23-1 is an open reading frame, and its role is uncertain. The CDR3 loop spans 13 amino acids. Trimming left V 2 bases short and J 8 bases short, with 9 bases between. This chain's CDR3 is CASSQKGGEKLFF. The CDR3 DNA reads TGCGCCAGCAGTCAAAAGGGCGGGGAAAAACTGTTTTTT.

This chain links TRBV7-9 with TRBJ2-1; TRBD2 matches at 9 bases. Germline trimming cut 8 bases from V and 4 bases from J; bases unmatched to any gene: 3. The CDR3 totals 13 residues. Germline V gives CDR1 SEHNR, CDR2 FQNEAQ (reference sequence). CDR3 amino acids: CASELAGYNEQFF. The CDR3 region has the DNA TGTGCCAGCGAACTAGCGGGTTACAATGAGCAGTTCTTC.

The rearrangement joins TRBV25-1 to TRBJ1-5, with D tentatively TRBD1 (6 bases). This CDR3 contains 14 residues. Germline loops: CDR1 MGHDK, CDR2 SYGVNS. The germline V and J ends were trimmed by 3 bases and 2 bases, with 8 bases remaining between them. The CDR3 DNA is TGTGCCAGCAGTGAGGGGGCTCGCAATCAGCCCCAGCATTTT. Its translation: CASSEGARNQPQHF.

The chain has TRBV6-2 or TRBV6-3 and TRBJ2-3, with a weak D call TRBD2 (6 bases). Germline values: CDR1 MNHEY, CDR2 SVGEGT. CDR3 length: 14 amino acids. Trimming left V 2 bases short and J 6 bases short, with 12 bases between. The CDR3 loop reads CASSYGGTGDTQYF. The CDR3 region has the DNA TGTGCCAGCAGTTACGGGGGGACTGGGGATACGCAGTATTTT.

This clone was detected many times. This chain connects TRBV27 to TRBJ2-7, with 8 bases that match TRBD1. This CDR3 spans 14 amino acids. Germline-derived CDR1 and CDR2 are MNHEY and SMNVEV (reference sequence). The ends lost 6 bases at V and 3 bases at J; junction bases unmatched: 7. CDR3: CASSTTGEGYEQYF. In DNA form, the CDR3 reads TGTGCCAGCAGCACGACAGGGGAAGGCTACGAGCAGTACTTC.

V is TRBV5-8 and J is TRBJ2-2; no definite D call. Per germline, CDR1 SGHTS and CDR2 YDEGEE. Between the trimmed V and J ends, which lost 3 bases and 8 bases, there was a span of 11 bases. This CDR3 region has 13 residues. The CDR3 loop is CASSWFPIGELFF. The CDR3 DNA reads TGTGCCAGCAGCTGGTTCCCTATTGGGGAGCTGTTTTTT.

The rearrangement joins TRBV29-1 to TRBJ2-5; weak D call: TRBD2 (5 bases). Trimming left V 7 bases short and J 0 bases short, with 12 bases between. The length of the CDR3 is 13 residues. Germline V gene data show CDR1 as SQVTM and CDR2 as ANQGSEA. The CDR3 DNA sequence: TGCAGCGCTAGCCGGCCGTACCAAGAGACCCAGTACTTC. Translation gives CSASRPYQETQYF.

The chain uses TRBV7-9 and TRBJ1-1, with a tentative D call TRBD1 (6 bases). Germline assignment: CDR1 SEHNR and CDR2 FQNEAQ (reference sequence). Trimming took off 2 bases at V and 3 bases at J, with 10 bases between the two ends. The CDR3 has 14 residues. This CDR3 reads CASSLQGRDTEAFF. Here the CDR3 DNA reads TGTGCCAGCAGCTTACAGGGGCGGGACACTGAAGCTTTCTTT.